The 30 T cell receptor beta chains listed next were all sequenced from one sample in a study of blood T cells in healthy people across ages. Primed by a sample-barcoded 5' primer and a J-beta primer mix, a second PCR proceeded for 7 to 11 cycles. Using its own MiXCR run on the 5' RACE reads, TCRdb lists one record per CDR3 protein. The sample holds roughly 800,000 distinct CDR3 sequences; 55% to 75% are singletons and the top ten take approximately 21%. Sequenced material: blood. The receptors were gathered from a young man in good health.

This sequence joins TRBV9 and TRBJ2-3; 14 bases line up with TRBD2. V gave up 2 bases and J gave up 2 bases; unmatched junction bases: 7. CDR1 is SGDLS and CDR2 is YYNGEE in the germline V gene. The CDR3 runs to 18 residues. The CDR3 nucleotides are TGTGCCAGCAGCGTCCGACTAGCGGGGGGGCGACACACAGATACGCAGTATTTT. Protein product: CASSVRLAGGRHTDTQYF. Looking up the rest from reference TRBV9 and TRBJ2-3 gives the full variable domain: DSGVTQTPKHLITATGQRVTLRCSPRSGDLSVYWYQQSLDQGLQFLIQYYNGEERAKGNILERFSAQQFPDLHSELNLSSLELGDSALYFCASSVRLAGGRHTDTQYFGPGTRLTVL.

On this clonotype itself: This may be a read error: a much more frequent sequence differs by one nucleotide. This sequence joins TRBV7-2 and TRBJ2-1; TRBD1 might be the D (6 bases). Germline V lookup: CDR1 SGHTA, CDR2 FQGNSA. The CDR3 has 13 amino acids. The V and J ends lost 3 bases and 13 bases respectively, with 16 bases between them. The CDR3 bases are TGTGCCAGCAGCTTCTCAGCAGGGGAGACCCAGTTCTTC. Encoded protein: CASSFSAGETQFF.

This clonotype was observed a few times. The chain recombines TRBV5-1 with TRBJ2-7; TRBD1 aligns across 7 bases. Germline-derived CDR1 and CDR2 are SGHRS and YFSETQ. CDR3 length: 15 residues. V lost 5 bases to trimming and J lost 7 bases; unmatched junction nucleotides: 15. The CDR3 here is CASSLRTGAFGEQYF. Written as DNA, the CDR3 is TGCGCCAGCAGTCTTCGGACAGGAGCCTTCGGAGAGCAGTACTTC.

The chain uses TRBV6-6 and TRBJ2-1; tentatively, D is TRBD2 (5 bases). V lost 4 bases, J lost 7 bases, and 14 bases lay in between. The germline V gene encodes CDR1 MNHNY and CDR2 SVGAGI (reference sequence). This CDR3 has 14 residues. CDR3 protein: CASSLAGSLNEQFF. The CDR3 DNA is TGTGCCAGCAGTTTGGCGGGTAGCCTGAATGAGCAGTTCTTC.

DNA for the CDR3: TGTGCCAGCAGTTACTCAGGGTATGGGTCCTACGAGCAGTACTTC. It is translated as CASSYSGYGSYEQYF. This rearrangement joins TRBV6-5 to TRBJ2-7; D unresolved. The CDR3 contains 15 residues. The germline V and J ends were trimmed by 0 bases and 1 base, with 10 bases remaining between them. CDR1 is MNHEY, CDR2 SVGAGI, per germline.

The chain joins TRBV5-1 to TRBJ2-6, with 9 bases fitting TRBD1. Germline V CDR1 and CDR2: SGHRS, YFSETQ. The CDR3 runs to 16 residues. V lost 3 bases to trimming and J lost 4 bases; unmatched junction nucleotides: 5. The CDR3 DNA reads TGCGCCAGCAGCTGGGGACAGGGCTTAGGGGCCAACGTCCTGACTTTC. Amino acid sequence: CASSWGQGLGANVLTF.

This chain links TRBV2 with TRBJ2-7; no firm D call. Trimming shortened V by 7 bases and J by 3 bases, and 16 bases separated the two germline ends. The CDR3 is made up of 14 amino acids. Germline V gene lookup returns CDR1 SNHLY and CDR2 FYNNEI. The CDR3 spells CASIRARLDYEQYF. Written as DNA, the CDR3 is TGTGCCAGCATCCGGGCACGACTCGACTACGAGCAGTACTTC.

V is TRBV15 and J is TRBJ2-3; TRBD1 is a possible D gene (6 bases). Per the germline V gene, CDR1 is LNHNV and CDR2 is YYDKDF (reference sequence). This CDR3 is 15 amino acids long. V lost 0 bases and J 6 bases, leaving 13 bases between the germline ends. The CDR3 DNA reads as TGTGCCACCAGCAGAGATCGGCCAACAGGGGATACGCAGTATTTT. It codes for CATSRDRPTGDTQYF. The full variable domain, its missing parts supplied by reference TRBV15 and TRBJ2-3, is DAMVIQNPRYQVTQFGKPVTLSCSQTLNHNVMYWYQQKSSQAPKLLFHYYDKDFNNEADTPDNFQSRRPNTSFCFLDIRSPGLGDTAMYLCATSRDRPTGDTQYFGPGTRLTVL.

The genes are TRBV3-1 and TRBJ2-4; D assignment may be TRBD1 or TRBD2 (5 bases each). CDR3 length: 14 residues. V was pared by 4 bases and J by 6 bases, with 13 bases between. In germline, CDR1 is LGHDT, CDR2 YNNKEL (reference sequence). CDR3 residues: CASSRGTLANIQYF. The CDR3 coding sequence is TGTGCCAGCAGCCGAGGGACCTTGGCAAACATTCAGTACTTC.

The chain employs TRBV20-1 and TRBJ2-3, with 8 bases lining up with TRBD2. V dropped 6 bases and J dropped 6; count of bases not matched to a gene: 11. Germline CDR1 reads DFQATT; CDR2 reads SNEGSKA (reference sequence). This CDR3 is built from 14 residues. The CDR3 sequence is CSARGGRIGDTQYF. DNA for the CDR3: TGCAGTGCCAGGGGCGGGAGGATTGGGGATACGCAGTATTTT.

This clonotype was seen only a few times. This chain joins TRBV6-2 or TRBV6-3 and TRBJ1-1; D is possibly TRBD1 (5 bases). The V end was cut by 4 bases, the J end by 2 bases, with 14 bases between. Germline CDR1 reads MNHEY; CDR2 reads SVGEGT. The CDR3 sequence is 15 residues long. The chain's CDR3 is CASSSGGLGNTEAFF. DNA of the CDR3: TGTGCCAGCAGTTCGGGGGGACTAGGAAACACTGAAGCTTTCTTT.

This clonotype appeared a few times. J is TRBJ2-4 and V is TRBV7-2; tentative D call: TRBD1 (8 bases). Trimming cost V 3 bases and J 13 bases, with 16 bases left between them. The CDR3 is 13 amino acids. The V gene's germline CDR1 is SGHTA and CDR2 FQGNSA. The CDR3 DNA sequence: TGTGCCAGCAGCTTCTATGGACAGGGAGGGCAGTACTTC. Translated, it gives CASSFYGQGGQYF.

Remarks on this clonotype: This may be a read error, as it is one base from a much larger clone. This chain connects TRBV6-5 to TRBJ2-1; 9 bases map to TRBD2. Per the germline V gene, CDR1 is MNHEY and CDR2 is SVGAGI. CDR3 length: 14 residues. Trimming at V came to 8 bases and at J to 10 bases, leaving 12 bases not matched to a gene. CDR3 region: CASGSASGKREQFF. The CDR3 nucleotides are TGTGCCAGCGGATCCGCTAGCGGGAAGAGGGAGCAGTTCTTC.

There are a few counts of this clonotype. CDR3 DNA: TGCGCCAGCAGCGCGACTAGCGGGAGTTACGAGCAGTACTTC. It encodes CASSATSGSYEQYF. The genes are TRBV4-3 and TRBJ2-7; 12 bases are a match to TRBD2. This CDR3 is built from 14 residues. Germline loops: CDR1 LGHNA, CDR2 YSLEER. J gave up 4 bases and V 5 bases, and 3 bases lay outside the gene matches.

The rearrangement uses TRBV3-1 and TRBJ1-2, with a tentative D call TRBD1 (6 bases). Germline V gene lookup returns CDR1 LGHDT and CDR2 YNNKEL (reference sequence). CDR3 size: 15 residues. V was shortened by 1 base and J by 4 bases, with 13 bases between the two germline ends. In DNA form, the CDR3 reads TGTGCCAGCAGCCAAGGGGGGGGCCCGATCTATGGCTACACCTTC. Translated, it gives CASSQGGGPIYGYTF.

This clonotype was observed a few times. The chain combines TRBV25-1 with TRBJ1-2, with TRBD1 matching 7 bases. This CDR3 spans 15 amino acids. Germline CDR1 is MGHDK and CDR2 is SYGVNS. The V segment lost 2 bases and the J segment 3 bases; nucleotides outside the gene matches: 6. For the CDR3, the DNA is TGTGCCAGCAGTGAACTAGGGGGCGCTCACTATGGCTACACCTTC. As protein: CASSELGGAHYGYTF.

V usage is TRBV28 and J usage is TRBJ2-1; 7 bases are shared with TRBD1. Germline V gene lookup returns CDR1 MDHEN and CDR2 SYDVKM. Unmatched junction bases numbered 7, after V lost 5 bases and J lost 3 bases. CDR3 length: 15 residues. For the CDR3, the DNA is TGTGCCAGCAGTCTGACAGGGATTAACTACAATGAGCAGTTCTTC. Its translation is CASSLTGINYNEQFF.

This clonotype was seen just once. The rearrangement uses TRBV6-5 and TRBJ2-2; a possible D gene is TRBD2 (6 bases). This CDR3 is built from 15 residues. Per germline, CDR1 MNHEY and CDR2 SVGAGI. V lost 5 bases and J 2 bases, leaving 12 bases between the germline ends. The CDR3 sequence: CASSDWDSNTGELFF. The CDR3 DNA reads as TGTGCCAGCAGTGATTGGGACTCAAACACCGGGGAGCTGTTTTTT.

The CDR3 region is CSARWASGQETQYF. The CDR3 nucleotides are TGCAGTGCTAGGTGGGCTAGCGGTCAAGAGACCCAGTACTTC. The chain couples TRBV20-1 to TRBJ2-5; 7 bases map to TRBD2. Germline CDR1 and CDR2: DFQATT and SNEGSKA (reference sequence). The junction had 6 bases not matched to a gene; V was cut back by 3 bases and J by 2 bases. This CDR3 contains 14 residues.

In the case of this clonotype: Compared with germline, one end of the junction differs, possibly owing to a read error. The V gene is TRBV6-4, the J gene TRBJ2-7; 11 nucleotides align to TRBD2. This CDR3 comprises 16 residues. The germline V gene has CDR1 MRHNA and CDR2 SNTAGT. CDR3 sequence (DNA): TGTGCCAGCAGTGAATACGGGACTAGCGGAAGCTACGAGCGGTACTTC. Protein sequence: CASSEYGTSGSYERYF.

This clonotype was detected only a few times. The chain employs TRBV15 and TRBJ2-3, with 8 bases lining up with TRBD2. Germline values: CDR1 LNHNV, CDR2 YYDKDF (reference sequence). The CDR3 sequence is 15 residues long. Trimming took 0 bases from V and 10 from J; bases not matched to a gene: 9. This chain's CDR3 is CATSRDSPGLAPQYF. DNA for the CDR3: TGTGCCACCAGCAGAGATTCGCCCGGACTAGCCCCGCAGTATTTT.

This chain uses TRBV5-1 with TRBJ2-7; D not resolved. The CDR3 loop spans 16 amino acids. CDR1 SGHRS and CDR2 YFSETQ come from the germline V gene. V was cut by 2 bases and J by 1 base, with 16 bases left in between. The DNA of the CDR3 is TGCGCCAGCAGCTTCGGTGGTTCAGGCATATCCTACGAGCAGTACTTC. This sequence encodes CASSFGGSGISYEQYF.

This clonotype was picked up a small number of times. The V and J genes are TRBV27 and TRBJ2-4; TRBD1 or TRBD2 may be the D gene (6 bases each). Trimming took off 7 bases at V and 6 bases at J, with 19 bases between the two ends. This CDR3 has 15 amino acids. Germline-derived CDR1 and CDR2 are MNHEY and SMNVEV (reference sequence). The CDR3 sequence is CASTSFTRGVNIQYF. The CDR3 region has the DNA TGTGCCAGCACAAGTTTCACTAGGGGGGTAAACATTCAGTACTTC.

This chain joins TRBV5-1 and TRBJ2-7, with TRBD2 identical over 13 bases. The CDR3 consists of 17 residues. Germline CDR1 reads SGHRS; CDR2 reads YFSETQ. After removal of 4 bases from V and 7 bases from J, the junction contained 14 bases not matched to a gene. The CDR3 DNA sequence: TGCGCCAGCAGCACCCGGACTAGCGGGGGAGGGAACAATGAGCAGTACTTC. Protein: CASSTRTSGGGNNEQYF. Complete variable domain (other parts from reference TRBV5-1 and TRBJ2-7): KAGVTQTPRYLIKTRGQQVTLSCSPISGHRSVSWYQQTPGQGLQFLFEYFSETQRNKGNFPGRFSGRQFSNSRSEMNVSTLELGDSALYLCASSTRTSGGGNNEQYFGPGTRLTVT.

This clonotype was seen a handful of times. The rearrangement uses TRBV6-5 and TRBJ2-7; the match to TRBD1 covers 8 bases. Germline V gene lookup returns CDR1 MNHEY and CDR2 SVGAGI. The CDR3 consists of 13 residues. V gave up 2 bases and J gave up 3 bases; unmatched junction bases: 0. The CDR3 sequence: CASSYGTGYEQYF. The CDR3, as DNA: TGTGCCAGCAGTTACGGGACAGGCTACGAGCAGTACTTC.

A few counts support this clonotype. The chain has TRBV20-1 and TRBJ2-7; TRBD1 aligns across 9 bases. CDR1 and CDR2 from the germline V gene are DFQATT and SNEGSKA (reference sequence). The CDR3 contains 13 residues. J gave up 4 bases and V 6 bases, and 7 bases lay outside the gene matches. CDR3 amino acids: CSAIRDRAYEQYF. The DNA of the CDR3 is TGCAGTGCGATCCGGGACAGGGCTTACGAGCAGTACTTC.

The gene calls are TRBV6-5 and TRBJ2-1, with 8 positions matching TRBD2. Looked up from germline, CDR1 is MNHEY and CDR2 is SVGAGI. With 1 base clipped from V and 13 bases from J, the junction kept 6 bases outside the gene matches. This CDR3 has 13 residues. This CDR3 reads CASSYYSGIAQFF. The CDR3 DNA follows: TGTGCCAGCAGTTACTATAGCGGGATAGCACAGTTCTTC.

This chain uses TRBV27 with TRBJ2-5, with D maybe TRBD2 (6 bases). The J call is in doubt because the DNA end fits TRBJ2-7 better. The CDR3 runs to 13 residues. CDR1 and CDR2 (germline): MNHEY, SMNVEV (reference sequence). CDR3 amino acids: CASSFHRGGEQYF. CDR3 DNA: TGTGCCAGCAGTTTCCACCGGGGAGGCGAGCAGTACTTC.

A few counts support this clonotype. The chain links TRBV15 to TRBJ2-5; 11 bases agree with TRBD2. In germline, CDR1 is LNHNV, CDR2 YYDKDF (reference sequence). The CDR3 loop spans 21 amino acids. V was pared by 6 bases and J by 2 bases, with 23 bases of the junction left unmatched. Here the CDR3 reads CATRAAAPNTSSGRRQETQYF. The CDR3 DNA follows: TGTGCCACCAGGGCGGCCGCCCCAAATACCTCTAGCGGGAGGAGACAAGAGACCCAGTACTTC.

This sequence joins TRBV7-2 and TRBJ1-6; D unclear. The CDR3 consists of 17 residues. Per the germline V gene, CDR1 is SGHTA and CDR2 is FQGNSA. V was trimmed by 3 bases and J by 0 bases, leaving 12 bases between them. CDR3 bases: TGTGCCAGCAGCTTTCCTGGGTCCAGCTCCTATAATTCACCCCTCCACTTT. Encoded protein: CASSFPGSSSYNSPLHF.